These T cell receptor beta chains were read from a single sample in a study of shared clonotypes between healthy human individuals. Assay used: immunoSEQ multiplex PCR; TCRdb lists only in-frame clones, some missing. The sample yields about a million clones, about three quarters seen once. Sequencing was done on a sample of memory CD4+ T cells sorted from blood. These receptors were collected from a man younger than 30 in good health. Each CDR3 is given without its conserved first and last residue. Fields, in order: V gene, CDR3 protein.

TRBV6-1,ATRTSSTDTQY
TRBV18,ASSPPNGNTNEKLF
TRBV30,AWSLGYGQF
TRBV4-3,ARRLAGPGCTFTDTQY
TRBV5-1,ASSLEGAYNEKLF
TRBV7-2,ASSLEGGGKNIQY
TRBV4-1,ASSQGGAWPQTQY
TRBV9,ASSRDRGDQY
TRBV2,ASSTSGYSYNEQF
TRBV29-1,SVERTGGEQY
TRBV5-1,ASSLGSGESPLH
TRBV5-6,ASSFDRVNEKLF
TRBV28,ASSLGDTPNTEAF
TRBV5-1,ASSLAFLGQGDGYT
TRBV10-3,AISEDSRYQPQH
TRBV29-1,SVLRQGNTEAF
TRBV4-2,ASSQDLPGQTPSGNTIY
TRBV1,TSSQPDPGRKNTEAF
TRBV13,ASSLGKAGGPETQY
TRBV7-2,ASSPSLQGQTQY
TRBV25-1,ATPVWDGNQPQH
TRBV18,ASSPLREETQY
TRBV27,ASSLGEQY
TRBV20-1,SARANEQF
TRBV14,ASSQSSYEQY
TRBV2,ASGTSVYEKLF
TRBV2,ASTRGAGSYNEQF
TRBV2,ASRDRGGQPQH
TRBV28,ASSQDTGVSSRGRGYT
TRBV30,AWSVGQTMNTEAF
TRBV9,ASSAQIGDGTNEKLF
TRBV5-1,ASSISATDTQY
TRBV11-1,ASSFRDKEF
TRBV27,ASKRNTEAF
TRBV10-3,AISARRGGTGLSQANTGELF
TRBV7-9,ASSRGQGRYEQY
TRBV6-1,ASRTQGWVSEQY
TRBV7-9,ASSSGGDRVLGTQPQH
TRBV30,AWRAPVKPGGQY
TRBV21-1,ASSKEFAYEQY
TRBV28,ASSSTGRLAGGTQY
TRBV7-2,ASSLVEYEQY
TRBV7-9,ASSQRGGLYEEKLF
TRBV7-9,ASSLEGGWGYGYT
TRBV5-6,ASSLGAGAREQY
TRBV29-1,SVGHSGGTGTDTQY
TRBV6-6,AAAASYEQY
TRBV18,ASSPSQASTDTQY
TRBV2,ASSEAGTRVETQY
TRBV5-1,ASSLGQGTARGGANVLT
TRBV7-2,ASSLSVMPGPKF
TRBV5-4,ASSRRTGEGSYEQY
TRBV6-6,ASSAQPQTNYGYT